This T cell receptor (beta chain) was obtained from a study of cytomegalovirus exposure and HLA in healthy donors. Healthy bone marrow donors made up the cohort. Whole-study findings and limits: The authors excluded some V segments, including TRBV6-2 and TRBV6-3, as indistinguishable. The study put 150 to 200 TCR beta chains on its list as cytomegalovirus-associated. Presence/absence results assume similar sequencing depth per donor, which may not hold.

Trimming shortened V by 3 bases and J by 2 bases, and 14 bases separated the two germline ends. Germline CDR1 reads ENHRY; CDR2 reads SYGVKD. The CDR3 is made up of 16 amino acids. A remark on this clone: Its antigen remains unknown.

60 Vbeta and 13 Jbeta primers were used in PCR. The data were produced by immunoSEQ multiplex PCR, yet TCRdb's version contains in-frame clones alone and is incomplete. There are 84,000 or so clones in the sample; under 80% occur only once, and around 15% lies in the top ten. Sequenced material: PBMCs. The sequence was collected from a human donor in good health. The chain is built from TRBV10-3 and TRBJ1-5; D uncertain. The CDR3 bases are TGTGCCATCAGTGACCCGGATAGAGAGGGCAATCAGCCCCAGCATTTT. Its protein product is CAISDPDREGNQPQHF.